This T cell receptor beta chain emerged from a study of vaccination effects on CD4 cells after COVID-19. This clone was seen a handful of times. The antigen is undetermined. The data were produced by immunoSEQ multiplex PCR, yet TCRdb's version contains in-frame clones alone and is incomplete. This sample yields 64,000 or so clones, of which roughly 78% are seen a single time; 2% belongs to the top ten. In the ViraFEST assay, antigen-specific CD4+ clonotypes were identified by expansion after peptide-pool stimulation. Following culture for ten to eleven days, CD4+ T cells were isolated. Participants got two doses of BNT162b2 or mRNA-1273 vaccine. Half-medium changes using IL-2 medium occurred on days 3 and 7. The CDR3 sequence is 14 residues long. Germline CDR1 reads SGDLS; CDR2 reads YYNGEE. With 0 bases removed from V and 1 base from J, the gap between germline ends came to 7 bases.

The rearrangement uses TRBV9 and TRBJ1-1; a weak D match, TRBD1 (5 bases). The material was CD4+ T cells from PBMCs cultured with HCoV-OC43 spike peptides, obtained after COVID-19 vaccination. Indicated subset: HCoV-OC43 spike overlapping peptide pool stimulation. The clonotype comes from a human donor who received a COVID-19 vaccine. CDR3 protein: CASSVVGPNTEAFF. CDR3 DNA: TGTGCCAGCAGCGTAGTGGGGCCGAACACTGAAGCTTTCTTT. Based on the CDR3 plus reference TRBV9 and TRBJ1-1, the full variable domain is DSGVTQTPKHLITATGQRVTLRCSPRSGDLSVYWYQQSLDQGLQFLIQYYNGEERAKGNILERFSAQQFPDLHSELNLSSLELGDSALYFCASSVVGPNTEAFFGQGTRLTVV.